Following are 9 T cell receptor beta chains from one sample sequenced in a study of shared clonotypes between healthy human individuals. The method was immunoSEQ multiplex PCR; TCRdb's version includes in-frame clones alone and lacks a portion of them. Here the sample spans a few million clones, approximately 94% being singletons. Sequencing input: naive CD4+ T cells sorted from blood. The sample's subset: CD45RA+ positively selected. The receptors here all came from a man between 18 and 35 years old in good health.

The V and J genes are TRBV18 and TRBJ2-1; 14 bases match TRBD2. The V segment lost 3 bases and the J segment 9 bases; nucleotides outside the gene matches: 13. CDR3 length equals 18 residues. CDR1 is KGHSH, CDR2 LQKENI, per germline. Here the CDR3 DNA reads TGTGCCAGCTCACCTAATCCCGGGACTAGCGGGAGTTATAGTGAGCAGTTCTTC. Amino acid sequence: CASSPNPGTSGSYSEQFF.

Here the CDR3 DNA reads TGTGCCAGCACCCTCGGAGAGACAGGAAACTATGGCTACACCTTC. The encoded protein is CASTLGETGNYGYTF. The chain couples TRBV6-1 to TRBJ1-2, with a weak D call TRBD1 (6 bases). CDR3 length equals 15 residues. The V end lost 7 bases, the J end lost 2 bases, and 17 bases lay between the germline ends. The germline V gene encodes CDR1 MNHNS and CDR2 SASEGT.

J is TRBJ1-1 and V is TRBV10-3; D unresolved. The V end was cut by 7 bases, the J end by 3 bases, with 15 bases between. CDR3 length: 14 residues. The germline gives CDR1 ENHRY, CDR2 SYGVKD. CDR3 in DNA: TGTGCCATCAAAGACACGGGAGTGGACACTGAAGCTTTCTTT. The encoded protein is CAIKDTGVDTEAFF.

The J gene is TRBJ2-1, the V gene TRBV19, with D unclear. CDR1 is LNHDA, CDR2 SQIVND, per germline (reference sequence). CDR3 size: 12 residues. The germline V and J ends were trimmed by 3 bases and 8 bases, with 8 bases remaining between them. The CDR3 bases are TGTGCCAGTAGTATGGACCGCTATGAGCAGTTCTTC. As protein: CASSMDRYEQFF.

This chain's CDR3 is CAIRGLTTDTQYF. The CDR3 DNA is TGTGCCATCAGGGGACTAACCACAGATACGCAGTATTTT. The chain uses TRBV10-3 and TRBJ2-3, with 7 bases matching TRBD2. V lost 6 bases, J lost 2 bases, and 2 bases stayed unmatched. The germline V gene has CDR1 ENHRY and CDR2 SYGVKD. CDR3 length equals 13 residues.

The chain carries TRBV5-6 and TRBJ2-3, with 9 bases lining up with TRBD2. This CDR3 contains 16 residues. After removal of 4 bases from V and 3 bases from J, the junction contained 9 bases not matched to a gene. In germline, CDR1 is SGHDT, CDR2 YYEEEE. The CDR3 sequence: CASSQVAGAVTDTQYF. The CDR3 coding sequence is TGTGCCAGCAGCCAAGTAGCGGGAGCTGTGACAGATACGCAGTATTTT.

The chain joins TRBV19 to TRBJ2-3; the match to TRBD1 covers 10 bases. This CDR3 is built from 17 residues. The germline V gene has CDR1 LNHDA and CDR2 SQIVND (reference sequence). V shed 1 base and J 6 bases; nucleotides not matched to a gene: 10. Here the CDR3 reads CASSIVTGTGEGDTQYF. In DNA, the CDR3 is TGTGCCAGTAGTATAGTTACCGGGACAGGGGAAGGGGATACGCAGTATTTT.

J is TRBJ2-5 and V is TRBV6-1; D not resolved. From germline, CDR1 is MNHNS and CDR2 SASEGT. This CDR3 is 14 amino acids long. Trimming cost V 2 bases and J 5 bases, with 12 bases left between them. In DNA, the CDR3 is TGTGCCAGCAGTGAAAACCCAATGGGGGAGACCCAGTACTTC. Its protein is CASSENPMGETQYF.

J is TRBJ2-5 and V is TRBV5-1; TRBD1 is a possible D gene (6 bases). V was trimmed by 5 bases and J by 5 bases, leaving 13 bases between them. CDR1 and CDR2 from the germline V gene are SGHRS and YFSETQ. The CDR3 contains 13 residues. The CDR3 loop reads CASRPQGGETQYF. In DNA form, the CDR3 reads TGCGCCAGCAGACCACAGGGTGGGGAGACCCAGTACTTC.